A selection of T cell receptor beta chains follows, all from one sample in a study of PD-1 blockade in classical Hodgkin lymphoma. Using immunoSEQ multiplex PCR, the repertoire was profiled, and TCRdb retains in-frame clones only, with some absent. Of around 26,000 clones listed, around 81% were seen once; the top ten hold less than 20%. Sequences were derived from peripheral blood mononuclear cells (PBMCs), sampled before the second cycle of nivolumab. These receptor sequences come from a human donor with classical Hodgkin lymphoma. The CDR3 runs from the conserved cysteine through the conserved F or W. Each record gives: V gene, J gene, D gene, clone size, CDR3 DNA, CDR3 protein. D genes are given only for firm matches. Rows may omit the clone size; those that give it use once, few, many or a size class.

TRBV7-6,TRBJ2-6,TRBD1,once,TGTGCCAGCAGCTTAGTACAACCCGGGACAGGGGGCACCTCTGGGGCCAACGTCCTGACTTTC,CASSLVQPGTGGTSGANVLTF
TRBV15,TRBJ2-2,TRBD1,NA,TGTGCCACCAGCAGAGACAGGGGGCAAACCGGGGAGCTGTTTTTT,CATSRDRGQTGELFF
TRBV6-5,TRBJ2-2,TRBD2,once,TGTGCCATCAGGACTAGGGCGAACACCGGGGAGCTGTTTTTT,CAIRTRANTGELFF
TRBV15,TRBJ1-2,NA,NA,TGTGCCACCAGCAGAGTCGGTGGGGTGGGGACCTCTCGTGGCTACACCTTC,CATSRVGGVGTSRGYTF
TRBV5-1,TRBJ2-7,TRBD1,NA,TGCGCCAGCAGCTTTCAGGGGGACAGGTTGGGTGAGCAGTACTTC,CASSFQGDRLGEQYF
TRBV11-3,TRBJ2-7,TRBD1,NA,TGTGCCAGCAGCTTAGTTGGGACAGGGGGCCCGCGGGAGCAGTACTTC,CASSLVGTGGPREQYF
TRBV28,TRBJ1-5,TRBD1,NA,TGTGCCAGCAGTTTCGAGGACAGGGGGCTGAAGCCCCAGCATTTT,CASSFEDRGLKPQHF
TRBV30,TRBJ2-7,NA,NA,TGTGCCTGGAGTCCAATGGGGGGCCCGGCCCCAGAGTACTTC,CAWSPMGGPAPEYF
TRBV6-1,TRBJ1-1,NA,NA,TGTGCCAGCAGTATACCTCATGGGAAAGCTTTCTTT,CASSIPHGKAFF
TRBV2,TRBJ2-5,NA,few,TGTGCCAGCAGTGGTTCTGGGCAGGGGGAGACCCAGTACTTC,CASSGSGQGETQYF
TRBV5-1,TRBJ1-4,TRBD1,once,TGCGCCAGCAGCTTACAGGGGGGGAAAGGAAAACTGTTTTTT,CASSLQGGKGKLFF
TRBV6-5,TRBJ2-6,NA,once,TGTGCCAGCAGTTACCTGCGGTCCTCTGGGGCCAACGTCCTGACTTTC,CASSYLRSSGANVLTF
TRBV27,TRBJ2-1,NA,NA,TGTGCCAGCACGGCAGGCACTTACAATGAGCAGTTCTTC,CASTAGTYNEQFF
TRBV9,TRBJ2-5,NA,NA,TGTGCCAGCAGCGTATCGGGTACCCAAGAGACCCAGTACTTC,CASSVSGTQETQYF
TRBV6-1,TRBJ2-7,TRBD2,few,TGTGCCAGCAGTGAGTATAGCGGGGGCAAGTCCTACGAGCAGTACTTC,CASSEYSGGKSYEQYF
TRBV5-1,TRBJ2-3,TRBD2,NA,TGCGCCAGCAGCTTGAACGGGAGGGCCTCCACAGATACGCAGTATTTT,CASSLNGRASTDTQYF
TRBV30,TRBJ2-7,NA,NA,TGTGCCTGGAGTGGGGGCGGCGGCGAGCAGTACTTC,CAWSGGGGEQYF
TRBV7-2,TRBJ2-7,TRBD2,NA,TGTGCCAGCTCAAGGCGGGGGGCTTACGAGCAGTACTTC,CASSRRGAYEQYF
TRBV2,TRBJ1-1,TRBD1,few,TGTGCCAGCAGAGAGAGGACAGGGAACACTGAAGCTTTCTTT,CASRERTGNTEAFF
TRBV27,TRBJ1-1,TRBD1,once,TGTGCCAGCAGCACGGACAGGTGGGCCTCGGCTTTCTTT,CASSTDRWASAFF
TRBV28,TRBJ2-1,TRBD2,once,TGTGCCAGCAGTTTGGCGGGGAGGGTATACTACAATGAGCAGTTCTTC,CASSLAGRVYYNEQFF
TRBV5-4,TRBJ1-3,NA,NA,TGTGCCAGCAGCTTGAGTTCTGGAAACACCATATATTTT,CASSLSSGNTIYF
TRBV6-1,TRBJ2-3,TRBD2,NA,TGTGCCGCAGTGCGGGGGGGACGCACAGATACGCAGTATTTT,CAAVRGGRTDTQYF
TRBV2,TRBJ1-5,NA,NA,TGTGCCAGCAGTGAAAGAGGAGGGAATCAGCCCCAGCATTTT,CASSERGGNQPQHF
TRBV6-6,TRBJ1-5,TRBD1,NA,TGTGCCAGCACCACGGGGGGACAGGGAAATCAGCCCCAGCATTTT,CASTTGGQGNQPQHF
TRBV11-3,TRBJ1-1,NA,few,TGTGCCAGCAGCTTAAGAGGGAGGAACACTGAAGCTTTCTTT,CASSLRGRNTEAFF
TRBV7-9,TRBJ2-1,TRBD1,NA,TGTGCCAGCAGCTCCATGACAGGGGCGGCGTTTTCCTACAATGAGCAGTTCTTC,CASSSMTGAAFSYNEQFF
TRBV6-1,TRBJ1-2,NA,few,TGTGCCAGCAGTGGCAGATACGGCTACACCTTC,CASSGRYGYTF
TRBV28,TRBJ2-1,TRBD2,NA,TGTGCCAGCACCGGCGGGGGAGGGTACAATGAGCAGTTCTTC,CASTGGGGYNEQFF
TRBV9,TRBJ2-4,TRBD1,NA,TGTGCCAGCAGCGCTCAACAGACAGGGCTTGTCAACATTCAGTACTTC,CASSAQQTGLVNIQYF
TRBV9,TRBJ2-1,TRBD2,NA,TGTGCCAGCGGGGGGGATTCCTACAATGAGCAGTTCTTC,CASGGDSYNEQFF
TRBV5-1,TRBJ1-1,NA,NA,TGCGCCAGCAGCTCTCTAGGGACGGACACTGAAGCTTTCTTT,CASSSLGTDTEAFF
TRBV5-1,TRBJ2-3,NA,NA,TGCGCCAGCAGCTTGGGCGGGTATGAAACAGATACGCAGTATTTT,CASSLGGYETDTQYF
TRBV5-6,TRBJ1-5,TRBD1,once,TGTGCCAGCAGCTATGGACAGGGGTCTGCTCAGATTCAGCATTTT,CASSYGQGSAQIQHF
TRBV6-9,TRBJ1-6,NA,NA,TGTGCCAGCAGTTATTCGATAAGTGCAGGCCTGGCTAATTCACCCCTCCACTTT,CASSYSISAGLANSPLHF
TRBV4-1,TRBJ1-5,TRBD1,once,TGCGCCAGCAGCCAAGATCAGGGGGGGGATCAGCCCCAGCATTTT,CASSQDQGGDQPQHF
TRBV5-1,TRBJ2-7,TRBD2,NA,TGCGCCAGCAGCTTGGGAGACGGGGGGTCCTACGAGCAGTACTTC,CASSLGDGGSYEQYF
TRBV29-1,TRBJ1-2,TRBD1,NA,TGCAGCGCTCCTATTAGGGACAGGGCTAACTATGGCTACACCTTC,CSAPIRDRANYGYTF
TRBV30,TRBJ1-2,TRBD1,NA,TGTGCCTGGAGTCCGACCCTGACAGGGTCCGGAGGCTACACCTTC,CAWSPTLTGSGGYTF
TRBV7-9,TRBJ2-1,NA,NA,TGTGCCAGCAGCTCCGGACTAAACCGGGTCTTC,CASSSGLNRVF
TRBV30,TRBJ2-3,NA,once,TGTGCCTGGGGCAGGGGTGAGACCACAGATACGCAGTATTTT,CAWGRGETTDTQYF
TRBV4-1,TRBJ2-3,TRBD2,NA,TGCGCCAGCAGCCGCCAGGCGGGAGGGGCAGATACGCAGTATTTT,CASSRQAGGADTQYF
TRBV7-9,TRBJ2-3,TRBD1,NA,TGTGCCAGCAGCTCCGGGACAGGACTCACAGATACGCAGTATTTT,CASSSGTGLTDTQYF